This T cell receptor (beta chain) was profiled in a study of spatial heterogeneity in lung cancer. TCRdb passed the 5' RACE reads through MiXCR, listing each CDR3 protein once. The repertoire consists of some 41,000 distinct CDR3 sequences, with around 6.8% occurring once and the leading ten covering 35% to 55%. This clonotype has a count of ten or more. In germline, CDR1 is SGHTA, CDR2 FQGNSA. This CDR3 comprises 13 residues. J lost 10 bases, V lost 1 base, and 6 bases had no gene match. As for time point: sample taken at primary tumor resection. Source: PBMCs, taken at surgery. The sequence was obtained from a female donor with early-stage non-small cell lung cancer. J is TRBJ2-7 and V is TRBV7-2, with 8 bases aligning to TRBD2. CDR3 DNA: TGTGCCAGCAGCTTAGAGATAGCGGGGAGCCAGTACTTC. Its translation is CASSLEIAGSQYF.